Below, 30 T cell receptor beta chains from the same sample are listed, as sequenced in a study of T cell responses to AZD1222 COVID-19 vaccine. Here immunoSEQ multiplex PCR was the method, and the copy in TCRdb shows in-frame clones only, minus some. The sample includes roughly 190,000 clones, more than 85% seen only once; the top ten take 1.7%. Material: peripheral blood, obtained 28 days after the second AZD1222 dose. The receptors were sampled from an adult who received the AZD1222 COVID-19 vaccine.

V is TRBV2 and J is TRBJ2-7; D is possibly TRBD2 (5 bases). Germline V lookup: CDR1 SNHLY, CDR2 FYNNEI. With 5 bases removed from V and 6 bases from J, the gap between germline ends came to 17 bases. The CDR3 covers 14 residues. DNA of the CDR3: TGTGCCAGCAGTTCCGCGGGTGGTAGGGTCGAGCAGTACTTC. Amino acids: CASSSAGGRVEQYF.

The CDR3 reads CATSRDRQGASPLHF. The CDR3 DNA follows: TGTGCCACCAGCAGAGATCGTCAGGGGGCTTCACCCCTCCACTTT. This chain uses TRBV15 with TRBJ1-6; 8 nucleotides line up with TRBD1. Germline CDR1 LNHNV, CDR2 YYDKDF (reference sequence). CDR3 length: 15 residues. V dropped 0 bases and J dropped 9; count of bases not matched to a gene: 4.

The chain employs TRBV6-5 and TRBJ1-1; D unclear. Per the germline V gene, CDR1 is MNHEY and CDR2 is SVGAGI. The CDR3 length is 16 residues. The V end was cut by 0 bases, the J end by 0 bases, with 11 bases between. The chain's CDR3 is CASSYSTSPLNTEAFF. The CDR3 DNA follows: TGTGCCAGCAGTTACTCGACGTCTCCCTTGAACACTGAAGCTTTCTTT.

CDR3 DNA sequence: TGCGCCAGCAGCTTGCAACCTAGCGATGTCTACGAGCAGTACTTC. The encoded protein is CASSLQPSDVYEQYF. This chain connects TRBV5-1 to TRBJ2-7; TRBD2 is a possible D gene (6 bases). The length of the CDR3 is 15 residues. CDR1 and CDR2 (germline): SGHRS, YFSETQ. The germline V and J ends were trimmed by 1 base and 3 bases, with 14 bases remaining between them. Filled out from reference TRBV5-1 and TRBJ2-7, the complete variable domain reads KAGVTQTPRYLIKTRGQQVTLSCSPISGHRSVSWYQQTPGQGLQFLFEYFSETQRNKGNFPGRFSGRQFSNSRSEMNVSTLELGDSALYLCASSLQPSDVYEQYFGPGTRLTVT.

J is TRBJ1-2 and V is TRBV5-1; 10 nucleotides align to TRBD1. This CDR3 region has 15 residues. CDR1 SGHRS and CDR2 YFSETQ come from the germline V gene. With V trimmed by 0 bases and J by 4 bases, 3 bases remained unmatched. As DNA, the CDR3 is TGCGCCAGCAGCTTGGCCGACAGGGGGCTCTATGGCTACACCTTC. Protein: CASSLADRGLYGYTF.

The chain couples TRBV3-1 (or the pseudogene TRBV3-2) to TRBJ2-1; 9 nucleotides match TRBD2. CDR1 LGHDT and CDR2 YNNKEL come from the germline V gene (reference sequence). The junction had 3 bases not matched to a gene; V was cut back by 4 bases and J by 2 bases. CDR3 length: 15 amino acids. The CDR3 reads CASSPVAGAYNEQFF. The CDR3 nucleotides read TGTGCCAGCAGCCCGGTAGCGGGGGCCTACAATGAGCAGTTCTTC.

The chain uses TRBV20-1 and TRBJ1-6, with TRBD1 identical over 10 bases. This CDR3 comprises 15 residues. The J segment lost 6 bases and the V segment lost 6 bases, leaving 8 bases of the junction unmatched. Germline values: CDR1 DFQATT, CDR2 SNEGSKA (reference sequence). CDR3 in DNA: TGCAGTGCCAGTTCGGGACAGGGGATTAATTCACCCCTCCACTTT. This sequence encodes CSASSGQGINSPLHF.

V usage is TRBV30 and J usage is TRBJ1-2; tentative D call: TRBD1 (5 bases). Deletions cut 1 base from V and 0 bases from J, with 15 bases between. Germline CDR1 reads GTSNPN; CDR2 reads SVGIG (reference sequence). This CDR3 spans 16 amino acids. The CDR3 coding sequence is TGTGCCTGGAGTGACAGGCGAAAGTACTCTAACTATGGCTACACCTTC. Amino acid sequence: CAWSDRRKYSNYGYTF. Drawing the rest from reference TRBV30 and TRBJ1-2, the complete variable domain is SQTIHQWPATLVQPVGSPLSLECTVEGTSNPNLYWYRQAAGRGLQLLFYSVGIGQISSEVPQNLSASRPQDRQFILSSKKLLLSDSGFYLCAWSDRRKYSNYGYTFGSGTRLTVV.

This chain connects TRBV7-2 to TRBJ2-3; the match to TRBD2 covers 10 bases. The CDR3 extends over 17 amino acids. V lost 2 bases to trimming and J lost 3 bases; unmatched junction nucleotides: 8. Germline V gene sequence: CDR1 SGHTA, CDR2 FQGNSA. As DNA, the CDR3 is TGTGCCAGCAGCTTACAGTATGCTAGCGGGAGTACAGATACGCAGTATTTT. Translated: CASSLQYASGSTDTQYF.

This clone showed up many times. The chain employs TRBV6-5 and TRBJ1-1; 8 positions agree with TRBD1. Germline trimming cut 3 bases from V and 10 bases from J; bases unmatched to any gene: 4. The CDR3 length is 12 residues. Germline values: CDR1 MNHEY, CDR2 SVGAGI. CDR3 protein: CASSYYRGRAFF. The CDR3 nucleotides read TGTGCCAGCAGTTATTACAGGGGGAGAGCTTTCTTT.

J is TRBJ1-6 and V is TRBV14; D gene unclear. This CDR3 region has 15 residues. Deletions cut 1 base from V and 10 bases from J, with 14 bases between. CDR1 and CDR2 (germline): SGHDN, FVKESK. The CDR3 loop reads CASSQVPRGGSPLHF. The DNA of the CDR3 is TGTGCCAGCAGCCAAGTCCCACGGGGAGGATCACCCCTCCACTTT.

J is TRBJ2-1 and V is TRBV4-1, with 12 bases aligning to TRBD2. CDR3 size: 16 residues. The V gene end was trimmed by 0 bases and the J gene end by 6 bases; junction bases not matched to a gene: 3. Germline CDR1 is MGHRA and CDR2 is YSYEKL. The CDR3, as DNA: TGCGCCAGCAGCCAAGATAGGACTAGCGGGACCAATGAGCAGTTCTTC. This gives the protein CASSQDRTSGTNEQFF.

The chain is built from TRBV5-6 and TRBJ1-3; D call uncertain. The CDR3 totals 12 residues. Per germline, CDR1 SGHDT and CDR2 YYEEEE. Trimming removed 4 bases at V and 8 bases at J, with 10 bases between. The chain's CDR3 is CASSRLRDTIYF. The DNA for the CDR3 is TGTGCCAGCAGCCGACTGAGGGACACCATATATTTT.

The V and J genes are TRBV27 and TRBJ1-2, with TRBD1 as a possible D gene (6 bases). Germline CDR1 reads MNHEY; CDR2 reads SMNVEV (reference sequence). The length of the CDR3 is 12 residues. Trimming removed 5 bases at V and 8 bases at J, with 12 bases between. The CDR3 DNA is TGTGCCAGCAGTCTAACAGGGAGAGGCTACACCTTC. Amino acid sequence: CASSLTGRGYTF.

The V gene is TRBV3-1 (or the pseudogene TRBV3-2), the J gene TRBJ2-3; TRBD2 agrees at 7 bases. CDR3 size: 14 residues. V dropped 4 bases and J dropped 2; count of bases not matched to a gene: 3. CDR1 LGHDT and CDR2 YNNKEL come from the germline V gene (reference sequence). The CDR3 sequence is CASSRGTTTDTQYF. In DNA, the CDR3 is TGTGCCAGCAGCCGCGGGACTACCACAGATACGCAGTATTTT.

The chain couples TRBV19 to TRBJ2-7; 7 bases align to TRBD1. Germline V gives CDR1 LNHDA, CDR2 SQIVND (reference sequence). The CDR3 covers 15 residues. J was trimmed by 2 bases and V by 3 bases; bases with no gene match: 7. CDR3 in DNA: TGTGCCAGTAGTATTAGGATGGACAGGACCTACGAGCAGTACTTC. Amino acids: CASSIRMDRTYEQYF.

This chain links TRBV5-8 with TRBJ1-1; D gene ambiguous. CDR3 length equals 14 residues. Trimming stripped 0 bases from V and 0 bases from J, with 6 bases between. Germline values: CDR1 SGHTS, CDR2 YDEGEE. CDR3 residues: CASSLAGMNTEAFF. The CDR3 DNA follows: TGTGCCAGCAGCTTGGCCGGGATGAACACTGAAGCTTTCTTT.

The CDR3 bases are TGCAGTGTTCGGACAGGGAAAGCTTTCTTT. Its protein is CSVRTGKAFF. This chain joins TRBV29-1 and TRBJ1-1, with 8 bases identical to TRBD1. Germline values: CDR1 SQVTM, CDR2 ANQGSEA. The CDR3 consists of 10 residues.

The chain is built from TRBV24-1 and TRBJ2-6, with unresolved D. Trimming took 2 bases from V and 0 from J, leaving 10 bases between them. Germline V gene lookup returns CDR1 KGHDR and CDR2 SFDVKD. The CDR3 has 17 residues. DNA of the CDR3: TGTGCCACCAGTGATTCTAGGTGGGGCTCTGGGGCCAACGTCCTGACTTTC. This gives the protein CATSDSRWGSGANVLTF.

The rearrangement joins TRBV7-9 to TRBJ1-1, with D possibly being TRBD1 (6 bases). Per germline, CDR1 SEHNR and CDR2 FQNEAQ (reference sequence). CDR3 size: 13 residues. V was clipped by 1 base and J by 7 bases, with 10 bases between them. Here the CDR3 reads CASSLVGGVEAFF. The CDR3, as DNA: TGTGCCAGCAGCTTAGTAGGGGGGGTTGAAGCTTTCTTT.

This chain connects TRBV15 to TRBJ1-2; the D gene is possibly TRBD1 (5 bases). Germline CDR1 is LNHNV and CDR2 is YYDKDF (reference sequence). The CDR3 extends over 14 amino acids. V was trimmed by 0 bases and J by 4 bases, leaving 9 bases between them. DNA for the CDR3: TGTGCCACCAGCAGAGAGCAGGGAACCTATGGCTACACCTTC. Protein sequence: CATSREQGTYGYTF.

The chain couples TRBV29-1 to TRBJ2-2, with 9 nucleotides matching TRBD2. The germline V gene has CDR1 SQVTM and CDR2 ANQGSEA. V lost 4 bases, J lost 7 bases, and 13 bases stayed unmatched. This CDR3 is built from 16 residues. The DNA of the CDR3 is TGCAGCGTTGGGGGCGCTGCGGGAGGGATTATCGGGGAGCTGTTTTTT. It codes for CSVGGAAGGIIGELFF.

The rearrangement joins TRBV6-5 to TRBJ2-3; tentative D call: TRBD1 (6 bases). Trimming pared 6 bases from V and 2 bases from J, leaving 15 bases between. Germline V lookup: CDR1 MNHEY, CDR2 SVGAGI. This CDR3 spans 15 amino acids. This CDR3 is CASSRKGVFTDTQYF. The CDR3 nucleotides read TGTGCCAGCAGCCGAAAGGGGGTGTTCACAGATACGCAGTATTTT.

This chain uses TRBV7-9 with TRBJ2-7; 13 bases agree with TRBD2. This CDR3 is built from 18 residues. The J segment lost 4 bases and the V segment lost 4 bases, leaving 13 bases of the junction unmatched. Germline V gene data show CDR1 as SEHNR and CDR2 as FQNEAQ (reference sequence). CDR3 in DNA: TGTGCCAGCAGCTCCCTACTAGCGGGGGGGCTCAATTATTACGAGCAGTACTTC. It specifies CASSSLLAGGLNYYEQYF.

This clone was found once. The V call is TRBV29-1, the J call TRBJ2-6; no firm D call. Between the trimmed V and J ends, which lost 5 bases and 1 base, there was a span of 6 bases. The CDR3 covers 13 residues. Germline-derived CDR1 and CDR2 are SQVTM and ANQGSEA. The CDR3 DNA is TGCAGCGTTTCATCGTCTGGGGCCAACGTCCTGACTTTC. Its translation: CSVSSSGANVLTF.

The J gene is TRBJ2-7, the V gene TRBV5-6; the D is unclear. Germline V lookup: CDR1 SGHDT, CDR2 YYEEEE. Trimming took off 1 base at V and 2 bases at J, with 13 bases between the two ends. The CDR3 is 15 amino acids. CDR3 DNA sequence: TGTGCCAGCAGCTTGAGACGGACCGTGACCTACGAGCAGTACTTC. Protein product: CASSLRRTVTYEQYF.

V is TRBV12-5 and J is TRBJ2-3, with 8 bases aligning to TRBD2. This CDR3 has 15 residues. Germline lookup yields CDR1 LGHNT and CDR2 FRNRAP. The V gene end was trimmed by 3 bases and the J gene end by 2 bases; junction bases not matched to a gene: 4. The CDR3 is CASGLAGANTDTQYF. CDR3 nucleotides: TGTGCTAGTGGTTTAGCGGGGGCCAACACAGATACGCAGTATTTT.

The chain employs TRBV19 and TRBJ1-2; 9 bases map to TRBD1. Germline-derived CDR1 and CDR2 are LNHDA and SQIVND (reference sequence). This CDR3 contains 14 residues. V lost 5 bases to trimming and J lost 5 bases; unmatched junction nucleotides: 6. The CDR3 reads CASSYWTGEYGYTF. In DNA form, the CDR3 reads TGTGCCAGTAGTTACTGGACAGGGGAATATGGCTACACCTTC.

The chain is built from TRBV2 and TRBJ1-2, with 7 bases that match TRBD1. With V trimmed by 5 bases and J by 1 base, 4 bases remained unmatched. The CDR3 runs to 14 residues. Germline CDR1 SNHLY, CDR2 FYNNEI. The CDR3 nucleotides are TGTGCCAGCAGTAAACAGGGGCATAACTATGGCTACACCTTC. Translation gives CASSKQGHNYGYTF.

The chain joins TRBV6-5 to TRBJ1-3; 7 bases line up with TRBD1. The CDR3 sequence is 16 residues long. The V gene's germline CDR1 is MNHEY and CDR2 SVGAGI. V lost 1 base and J lost 8; bases outside the gene matches: 11. CDR3 coding DNA: TGTGCCAGCAGTTACTACGGGACAGCGGGGGGATACACCATATATTTT. Translation: CASSYYGTAGGYTIYF.